The rows below give T cell receptor beta chains drawn from one sample of a study of blood T cells in healthy people across ages. TCRdb ran MiXCR on the 5' RACE reads and lists one entry per CDR3 protein. Altogether about 970,000 distinct CDR3 sequences are present, roughly half being singletons, with the ten largest covering 20% to 25%. Sequenced: blood. All receptors derive from a woman aged 55-70 years in good health. Both conserved end residues are part of each CDR3. The size field is filled for only some rows; it gives once, few, many or a size class.

TRBJ1-1 - TRBV7-2 CASSRWDRGANEAFF
TRBJ2-1 - TRBV11-2 CASSVTSGRTYNEQFF
TRBJ2-7 few TRBV29-1 CSVWGGEQYF
TRBJ2-3 few TRBV7-2 CASSLALSETDTQYF
TRBJ2-7 - TRBV20-1 CSVMTEHPPYEQYF
TRBJ1-2 - TRBV20-1 CSAGQGADSAGYTF
TRBJ2-7 - TRBV29-1 CSVEGSGAAMGEQYF
TRBJ1-2 - TRBV6-6 CASTPQDRGFRGYTF
TRBJ2-5 - TRBV27 CASKEYGTSGTETQYF
TRBJ2-7 - TRBV6-5 CASSENYQNYEQYF
- few TRBV3-1 CASSQYAGAEQYF
TRBJ2-7 few TRBV12-3/TRBV12-4 CASSFDYSYEQYF
TRBJ1-2 - TRBV29-1 CSAKEDYGYTF
TRBJ2-3 few TRBV12-3/TRBV12-4 CASSFASWGGTDTQYF
TRBJ2-7 - TRBV29-1 CSVEELLPPYEQYF
TRBJ2-5 few TRBV27 CASSMGRTQYF
TRBJ2-2 - TRBV9 CASSPHGGRAVTGELFF
TRBJ2-5 - TRBV5-4 CASSLRLAGPKQYF
TRBJ2-1 few TRBV28 CASSYKREGLDNEQFF
TRBJ1-2 once TRBV4-3 CASSQDVEYYGYTF
- - TRBV6-4 CASSDRDSRYEQYF
TRBJ2-7 - TRBV6-2/TRBV6-3 CASQDYRLYEQYF
TRBJ2-5 few TRBV27 CASRSLSAGAETQYF
TRBJ2-3 - TRBV12-3/TRBV12-4 CASIQLLDGLAGDTQYF
TRBJ2-1 - TRBV6-6 CASSLGPSNVGLEQFF
TRBJ2-1 - TRBV20-1 CSARGSRGPPYNEQFF
TRBJ2-3 - TRBV10-3 CAMRDGYTDTQYF
TRBJ2-5 - TRBV7-9 CASSLTSVNQETQYF
TRBJ1-6 - TRBV7-2 CASSLLDGGGYSPLHF
TRBJ2-7 - TRBV6-5 CASSYSGRRGRADEQYF
TRBJ2-7 - TRBV10-3 CAISDISARAYEQYF